Below are 2 T cell receptor beta chains sequenced from a single sample in a study of blood T cells in healthy people across ages. Combining a sample-barcoded 5' primer with a J-beta primer mix, a second PCR ran for 7 to 11 cycles. TCRdb re-analysed the 5' RACE reads in MiXCR, keeping a single row per CDR3 protein. The repertoire holds 980,000 or so distinct CDR3 sequences, with around 46% as singletons. Material: blood. The origin of the receptors is a man between 25 and 39 years old in good health.

The chain has TRBV12-3 or TRBV12-4 and TRBJ2-7; TRBD1 is a possible D gene (5 bases). This CDR3 is 12 amino acids long. The V and J ends lost 4 bases and 5 bases respectively, with 9 bases between them. CDR3 DNA: TGTGCCAGCAGTTCGACAGTAGACGAGCAGTACTTC. Protein sequence: CASSSTVDEQYF.

J is TRBJ2-5 and V is TRBV18; the D gene is possibly TRBD2 (6 bases). Matching the DNA end better, TRBJ2-7 makes the J call doubtful. The CDR3 has 14 amino acids. The V gene's germline CDR1 is KGHSH and CDR2 LQKENI. This chain's CDR3 is CASSPRDGGYEQYF. The CDR3, as DNA: TGTGCCAGCTCACCACGCGACGGGGGCTACGAGCAGTACTTC.